This is a list of T cell receptor beta chains from one sample in a study of blood T cell repertoires in COVID-19. Libraries were prepared by immunoSEQ multiplex PCR; TCRdb keeps only in-frame clonotypes and omits some of them. This sample has 150,000 to 200,000 clones; 82% occur once, and the top ten carry approximately 12%. The sequenced sample was PBMCs or T cells enriched from blood (not recorded which). The receptors come from a man in his forties or fifties who had recovered from COVID-19. Each CDR3 is given with its conserved first and last residue. The D gene is left open where the match is weak. Size is omitted from some rows. Given values are once, few, many or a class for expanded clones.

clone_size j_call v_call d_call cdr3_nt cdr3_aa
NA TRBJ1-2 TRBV6-5 TRBD1 TGTGCCAGCAGGCACGGACAGGGGGCTCTGGGCTACACCTTC CASRHGQGALGYTF
NA TRBJ1-1 TRBV29-1 NA TGCAGCGTTGAAGATCCGGCCAGTCAAGGGGGTTTCTTT CSVEDPASQGGFF
NA TRBJ2-1 TRBV6-4 TRBD2 TGTGCCAGCAGTGTAGGACTAGAGGGTGAGCAGTTCTTC CASSVGLEGEQFF
few TRBJ1-3 TRBV5-4 NA TGTGCCAGCAGCTTTCCGGGGGACACCATATATTTT CASSFPGDTIYF
NA TRBJ2-7 TRBV7-2 TRBD1 TGTGCCAGCAGCAGGGACAGGGGGCGTGGGGAGCAGTACTTC CASSRDRGRGEQYF
NA TRBJ2-1 TRBV27 TRBD1 TGTGCCAGCAGGCATTACGGGACAGCGTACCGATACAATGAGCAGTTCTTC CASRHYGTAYRYNEQFF
few TRBJ2-3 TRBV6-4 TRBD1 TGTGCCAGCAGTGACGGACAGGGGGCCACAGATACGCAGTATTTT CASSDGQGATDTQYF
NA TRBJ1-5 TRBV6-2/TRBV6-3 TRBD1 TGTGCCAGCAGTAATCGGGACAGAAATATTTGGCCCCAGCATTTT CASSNRDRNIWPQHF
NA TRBJ2-5 TRBV9 NA TGTGCCAGCAGCGCCGGGACAAAAACGGAGACCCAGTACTTC CASSAGTKTETQYF
once TRBJ2-1 TRBV19 TRBD2 TGTGCCAGTCGCGATGCGGGACTAGCGGGACCATCCCACTACAATGAGCAGTTCTTC CASRDAGLAGPSHYNEQFF
NA TRBJ1-2 TRBV5-5 NA TGTGCCAGCAGCCCCACGTCGGGGGGCCTTGGCTATGGCTACACCTTC CASSPTSGGLGYGYTF
NA TRBJ2-5 TRBV28 TRBD2 TGTGCCAGCAGACGACTCGGGACTAGGGGAGTCGAGACCCAGTACTTC CASRRLGTRGVETQYF
NA TRBJ2-5 TRBV30 TRBD1 TGTGCCTGGAGCAGTTGGGACAGGGTCCAAGAGACCCAGTACTTC CAWSSWDRVQETQYF
NA TRBJ2-5 TRBV7-6 TRBD2 TGTGCCAGCAGCTTAGGGAATAGCGGGGCGGAGACCCAGTACTTC CASSLGNSGAETQYF
NA TRBJ2-7 TRBV15 NA TGTGCCACCAGCAGAGAAAGACTTGTGGGGCAGTACTTC CATSRERLVGQYF
NA TRBJ2-5 TRBV6-2/TRBV6-3 TRBD2 TGTGCCAGCAGTCCCGGACTAGCGGGACGATGGGGGGAGACCCAGTACTTC CASSPGLAGRWGETQYF
NA TRBJ2-7 TRBV27 TRBD1 TGTGCCAGCAGTCCGGTACAGGGGATAAACGAATACTTC CASSPVQGINEYF
NA TRBJ2-1 TRBV14 TRBD2 TGTGCCAGCAGCAAGGGTAATAAAGCGGGAGTCCCCTACAATGAGCAGTTCTTC CASSKGNKAGVPYNEQFF
NA TRBJ2-3 TRBV18 NA TGTGCCAGCTCACCAGGACAACTACATACTCTCACAGATACGCAGTATTTT CASSPGQLHTLTDTQYF
NA TRBJ1-6 TRBV27 TRBD1 TGTGCCAGCAAGAACAGGGGGCGACCTTCACCCCTCCACTTT CASKNRGRPSPLHF
NA TRBJ1-1 TRBV29-1 TRBD1 TGCAGCGTTGTTGGGCAGGGGGTTCGAGAAGCTTTCTTT CSVVGQGVREAFF
NA TRBJ2-5 TRBV24-1 NA TGTGCCACCAGTGATTCGACAGAAGAGACCCAGTACTTC CATSDSTEETQYF
NA TRBJ1-1 TRBV6-5 NA TGTGCCAGCAGTAGAGATCTGGGGCTTACTGAAGCTTTCTTT CASSRDLGLTEAFF
NA TRBJ1-1 TRBV19 NA TGTGCCAGTAGTATGTTTCCCGGGATCGAAGCTTTCTTT CASSMFPGIEAFF
few TRBJ1-5 TRBV27 NA TGTGCCAGCAATACACCGGGTCAGCCCCAGCATTTT CASNTPGQPQHF
NA TRBJ2-3 TRBV21-1 NA TGTGCCAGCAGCAAAGTCCTACGCGGGAGGGCCGGAAGGGGCACAGATACGCAGTATTTT CASSKVLRGRAGRGTDTQYF
NA TRBJ1-6 TRBV5-1 NA TGCGCCAGCAGCTTGGTGGGCCTGGGTAATTCACCCCTCCACTTT CASSLVGLGNSPLHF
NA TRBJ1-2 TRBV29-1 TRBD1 TGCACCGTCGACAGGGGAGATGGCTACACCTTC CTVDRGDGYTF
NA TRBJ1-1 TRBV11-2 NA TGTGCCAGCAGCTTCATAGGGGGGGATGAAGCTTTCTTT CASSFIGGDEAFF
few TRBJ1-2 TRBV5-6 NA TGTGCCAGCAGCTTAACCCGGTCTGGCTACACCTTC CASSLTRSGYTF
NA TRBJ2-2 TRBV7-6 TRBD2 TGTGCCAGCAGCTTAGTACTAGCGGGAGAGGCCGGGGAGCTGTTTTTT CASSLVLAGEAGELFF
NA TRBJ1-5 TRBV18 TRBD1 TGTGCCAGCTCACCAGACAGGGGAGACAATCAGCCCCAGCATTTT CASSPDRGDNQPQHF
NA TRBJ2-1 TRBV9 TRBD2 TGTGCCAGTTCCGGGACTAGGCAGTTCTTC CASSGTRQFF
NA TRBJ1-2 TRBV4-1 NA TGCGCCAGCAGCCAAGAATTCCCTGACTATGGCTACACCTTC CASSQEFPDYGYTF
NA TRBJ1-2 TRBV2 NA TGTGCCAGCAGTGAGGGGGAGGGCTATGGCTACACCTTC CASSEGEGYGYTF
once TRBJ2-7 TRBV27 TRBD1 TGTGCCAGCAGTTTGTTAAAGGGACAGGGGGCTATCGAGCAGTACTTC CASSLLKGQGAIEQYF
many TRBJ2-1 TRBV6-2/TRBV6-3 TRBD2 TGTGCCAGCAGCTTCCTAGCGGGTAGCAATGAGCAGTTCTTC CASSFLAGSNEQFF
many TRBJ1-5 TRBV20-1 NA TGCAGTGCTAGTCCCCGACAGCGGGGCACGAATAGCAATCAGCCCCAGCATTTT CSASPRQRGTNSNQPQHF
few TRBJ1-2 TRBV6-2/TRBV6-3 NA TGTGCCAGCAGTTACGACAGGAGCTATGGCTACACCTTC CASSYDRSYGYTF
NA TRBJ1-1 TRBV27 NA TGTGCCAGCAGTTTATCGGCGAACACTGAAGCTTTCTTT CASSLSANTEAFF
NA TRBJ2-1 TRBV27 TRBD2 TGTGCCAGCAGTCCACTAGCGGGAGGGCCCTACAATGAGCAGTTCTTC CASSPLAGGPYNEQFF
NA TRBJ1-5 TRBV5-8 TRBD1 TGTGCCAGCAGCTTGGATGGACAGGGATTCAATCAGCCCCAGCATTTT CASSLDGQGFNQPQHF
few TRBJ1-1 TRBV7-9 NA TGTGCCAGCAGCTTTGCCGGGGAGAACACTGAAGCTTTCTTT CASSFAGENTEAFF
once TRBJ1-1 TRBV11-2 NA TGTGCCAGCAGCCTCCTCCCCGTGAACACTGAAGCTTTCTTT CASSLLPVNTEAFF
NA TRBJ2-2 TRBV18 TRBD1 TGTGCCAGCTCACCCTACGGACAGGGTGGCACCGGGGAGCTGTTTTTT CASSPYGQGGTGELFF
NA TRBJ2-1 TRBV10-3 TRBD1 TGTGCCACCAGGGACAGCGGGACAGGGGGCTTTGAGCAGTTCTTC CATRDSGTGGFEQFF
NA TRBJ2-5 TRBV5-1 TRBD2 TGCGCCAGCGGCCGCGGGAGCGGGAGATACGGGGAGACCCAGTACTTC CASGRGSGRYGETQYF